These 26 T cell receptor beta chains originate from one sample sequenced in a study of cytomegalovirus exposure and HLA in healthy donors. PCR employed 60 Vbeta and 13 Jbeta primers. Assay used: immunoSEQ multiplex PCR; TCRdb lists only in-frame clones, some missing. The data contain about 72,000 clones, around four fifths of them singletons. Sequencing used PBMCs. The origin of the receptors is a human donor in good health.

This clone came up once. The chain recombines TRBV28 with TRBJ2-7; 8 positions match TRBD2. V lost 5 bases and J lost 7; bases outside the gene matches: 10. CDR1 and CDR2 from the germline V gene are MDHEN and SYDVKM. This CDR3 comprises 14 residues. The CDR3 spells CASSPTTGGPEQYF. In DNA form, the CDR3 reads TGTGCCAGCAGTCCTACGACGGGGGGGCCTGAGCAGTACTTC.

The rearrangement joins TRBV7-9 to TRBJ2-2; the match to TRBD2 covers 10 bases. Germline V gene lookup returns CDR1 SEHNR and CDR2 FQNEAQ (reference sequence). V lost 6 bases to trimming and J lost 0 bases; unmatched junction nucleotides: 4. The length of the CDR3 is 16 residues. The CDR3 spells CASRPGTSANTGELFF. CDR3 DNA: TGTGCCAGCAGACCCGGGACTAGCGCGAACACCGGGGAGCTGTTTTTT.

V and J are TRBV7-8 and TRBJ1-5, with 7 positions matching TRBD1. Trimming took 5 bases from V and 0 from J; bases not matched to a gene: 7. The CDR3 is made up of 16 amino acids. Germline V gene lookup returns CDR1 SGHVS and CDR2 FQNEAQ. CDR3 nucleotide sequence: TGTGCCAGCAGCGCGGGGACAGCTTATAGCAATCAGCCCCAGCATTTT. Translated, it gives CASSAGTAYSNQPQHF.

This chain links TRBV9 with TRBJ2-4, with 10 bases that match TRBD1. Germline CDR1 reads SGDLS; CDR2 reads YYNGEE. The CDR3 loop spans 15 amino acids. V trimming: 0 bases; J trimming: 9 bases; junction bases outside the gene matches: 6. CDR3 coding DNA: TGTGCCAGCAGCGTAGCGGGACAGGGGAGAGGCATTCAGTACTTC. This encodes CASSVAGQGRGIQYF.

The V call is TRBV6-1, the J call TRBJ1-2, with unresolved D. Germline lookup yields CDR1 MNHNS and CDR2 SASEGT. Trimming removed 11 bases from V and 1 base from J, with 11 bases in between. This CDR3 is 12 amino acids long. CDR3 protein: CASWAYNYGYTF. The CDR3 bases are TGTGCCTCTTGGGCCTATAACTATGGCTACACCTTC.

The CDR3 sequence: CASSSIAGGTDTQYF. CDR3 DNA: TGTGCCAGCAGTTCCATTGCGGGGGGAACAGATACGCAGTATTTT. The chain employs TRBV6-5 and TRBJ2-3; 8 nucleotides line up with TRBD2. V gave up 4 bases and J gave up 3 bases; unmatched junction bases: 6. In germline, CDR1 is MNHEY, CDR2 SVGAGI. The CDR3 totals 15 residues.

Remarks on this clone: One end of the junction does not line up with germline, which may come from a read error. This rearrangement joins TRBV5-1 to TRBJ1-2, with a weak D call TRBD1 (6 bases). From germline, CDR1 is SGHRS and CDR2 YFSETQ. The CDR3 has 16 residues. CDR3 residues: CATTGSGGATRDGYPF. The CDR3 region has the DNA TGCGCCACCACGGGCTCTGGGGGCGCAACTAGGGATGGCTACCCCTTC. Full variable domain (remainder filled in from reference TRBV5-1 and TRBJ1-2): KAGVTQTPRYLIKTRGQQVTLSCSPISGHRSVSWYQQTPGQGLQFLFEYFSETQRNKGNFPGRFSGRQFSNSRSEMNVSTLELGDSALYLCATTGSGGATRDGYPFGSGTRLTVV.

The chain links TRBV6-6 to TRBJ2-3, with TRBD2 matching over 8 bases. Trimming removed 2 bases from V and 8 bases from J; junction bases left unmatched: 9. Germline CDR1 and CDR2: MNHNY and SVGAGI (reference sequence). The CDR3 is 15 residues long. The CDR3 protein is CASSYPGGAPGTQYF. CDR3 nucleotides: TGTGCCAGCAGTTACCCGGGGGGGGCCCCTGGTACGCAGTATTTT.

The V call is TRBV6-5, the J call TRBJ2-1; the match to TRBD2 covers 13 bases. This CDR3 has 16 amino acids. Germline V gene sequence: CDR1 MNHEY, CDR2 SVGAGI. The trim removed 0 bases at V and 9 bases at J, leaving 5 bases unmatched. The CDR3 bases are TGTGCCAGCAGTTACTCACTAGCGGGGGGGCCCGGTGAGCAGTTCTTC. It translates to CASSYSLAGGPGEQFF.

For the CDR3, the DNA is TGTGCCAGCAAGATAGGACAGGGGGACTACGAGCAGTACTTC. Its protein product is CASKIGQGDYEQYF. J is TRBJ2-7 and V is TRBV27, with 10 bases fitting TRBD1. The CDR3 has 14 amino acids. With V trimmed by 7 bases and J by 3 bases, 6 bases remained unmatched. Germline assignment: CDR1 MNHEY and CDR2 SMNVEV (reference sequence).

The sample holds a few counts of this clone. This sequence joins TRBV5-1 and TRBJ2-2; weak D call: TRBD2 (6 bases). CDR1 and CDR2 from the germline V gene are SGHRS and YFSETQ. CDR3 length equals 17 residues. Trimming pared 2 bases from V and 4 bases from J, leaving 18 bases between. The CDR3, as DNA: TGCGCCAGCAGCTTCCTGGGGACTCTAAAGACCACCGGGGAGCTGTTTTTT. This sequence encodes CASSFLGTLKTTGELFF.

The chain uses TRBV2 and TRBJ1-2; a possible D gene is TRBD1 (5 bases). V lost 6 bases and J 3 bases, leaving 17 bases between the germline ends. Germline-derived CDR1 and CDR2 are SNHLY and FYNNEI. There are 15 residues in the CDR3. The CDR3 bases are TGTGCCAGCAGGACAGAGTCTTTAAGGGACTATGGCTACACCTTC. Its protein is CASRTESLRDYGYTF. The variable domain in full, with the rest retrieved from reference TRBV2 and TRBJ1-2, is EPEVTQTPSHQVTQMGQEVILRCVPISNHLYFYWYRQILGQKVEFLVSFYNNEISEKSEIFDDQFSVERPDGSNFTLKIRSTKLEDSAMYFCASRTESLRDYGYTFGSGTRLTVV.

The sample holds a few counts of this clone. The chain is built from TRBV5-1 and TRBJ2-6, with D tentatively TRBD2 (6 bases). This CDR3 is built from 18 residues. Per the germline V gene, CDR1 is SGHRS and CDR2 is YFSETQ. Trimming took off 4 bases at V and 2 bases at J, with 19 bases between the two ends. CDR3 in DNA: TGCGCCAGCAGCCTCCTCGGGAGTGACAACGCTGGGGCCAACGTCCTGACTTTC. Translated, it gives CASSLLGSDNAGANVLTF.

This rearrangement joins TRBV2 to TRBJ2-7; 9 nucleotides line up with TRBD1. Germline CDR1 reads SNHLY; CDR2 reads FYNNEI. The CDR3 is 14 residues long. V trimming: 6 bases; J trimming: 3 bases; junction bases outside the gene matches: 6. The CDR3 reads CASSGQGSYYEQYF. CDR3 bases: TGTGCCAGCAGCGGACAGGGGTCGTACTACGAGCAGTACTTC. Using reference TRBV2 and TRBJ2-7 for the parts outside the CDR3, the full variable domain is EPEVTQTPSHQVTQMGQEVILRCVPISNHLYFYWYRQILGQKVEFLVSFYNNEISEKSEIFDDQFSVERPDGSNFTLKIRSTKLEDSAMYFCASSGQGSYYEQYFGPGTRLTVT.

The rearrangement joins TRBV7-9 to TRBJ2-2; D is unclear. From germline, CDR1 is SEHNR and CDR2 FQNEAQ (reference sequence). V lost 5 bases and J 6 bases, leaving 10 bases between the germline ends. This CDR3 has 13 residues. The CDR3 here is CASSHNFAGELFF. As DNA, the CDR3 is TGTGCCAGCAGCCACAATTTCGCCGGGGAGCTGTTTTTT.

This clone was found once. CDR3 sequence reads: CARRHRTGSNTEAFF. CDR3 nucleotide sequence: TGTGCCAGAAGACACAGAACAGGTAGTAACACTGAAGCTTTCTTT. The gene calls are TRBV5-3 and TRBJ1-1; maybe TRBD1 (5 bases). TRBV5-3 is sorted into the ORF group, with uncertain function. V was pared by 5 bases and J by 2 bases, with 16 bases between. The CDR3 spans 15 residues.

The chain employs TRBV5-4 and TRBJ1-2; D is unresolved. This CDR3 is built from 14 residues. V shed 0 bases and J shed 6 bases, with 12 bases lying between them. In germline, CDR1 is SGHNT, CDR2 YYREEE (reference sequence). CDR3 sequence reads: CASSLDFGDHGYTF. The DNA for the CDR3 is TGTGCCAGCAGCTTGGATTTCGGGGATCATGGCTACACCTTC.

The rearrangement joins TRBV12-2 to TRBJ2-7; no check of the table's D call, TRBD2, against the DNA was made. TRBV12-2 is a known pseudogene. The CDR3 has 13 amino acids. CDR3 nucleotide sequence: TGTGCAAGTCGCTTACCGGGGGGTTACGAGCAGTACTTC. Translating it yields CASRLPGGYEQYF.

This clone has just a few counts. The chain has TRBV5-5 and TRBJ2-1; D not certain. The CDR3 sequence is 13 residues long. V was pared by 1 base and J by 5 bases, with 7 bases between. Germline CDR1 and CDR2: SGHKS and YYEKEE (reference sequence). CDR3 DNA: TGTGCCAGCAGCTTGAATTTCAACAATGAGCAGTTCTTC. Translation: CASSLNFNNEQFF.

The chain has TRBV9 and TRBJ2-7, with D maybe TRBD2 (6 bases). CDR3 size: 14 residues. The germline V gene encodes CDR1 SGDLS and CDR2 YYNGEE. Trimming removed 4 bases from V and 7 bases from J, with 18 bases in between. CDR3 sequence: CASSPRTTPREQYF. Written as DNA, the CDR3 is TGTGCCAGCAGCCCCCGGACTACCCCCCGGGAGCAGTACTTC.

The J gene is TRBJ1-3, the V gene TRBV9, with a possible D match to TRBD1 (5 bases). The germline V gene has CDR1 SGDLS and CDR2 YYNGEE. The CDR3 length is 16 residues. Trimming left V 2 bases short and J 0 bases short, with 12 bases between. CDR3 sequence (DNA): TGTGCCAGCAGCGTTAGGGACTCAAACTCTGGAAACACCATATATTTT. Translated: CASSVRDSNSGNTIYF. The full variable domain, in which reference TRBV9 and TRBJ1-3 provide the parts outside the CDR3, is DSGVTQTPKHLITATGQRVTLRCSPRSGDLSVYWYQQSLDQGLQFLIQYYNGEERAKGNILERFSAQQFPDLHSELNLSSLELGDSALYFCASSVRDSNSGNTIYFGEGSWLTVV.

The V and J genes are TRBV30 and TRBJ2-7, with D unclear. Germline-derived CDR1 and CDR2 are GTSNPN and SVGIG (reference sequence). The V and J ends lost 0 bases and 3 bases respectively, with 9 bases between them. The CDR3 is made up of 13 amino acids. The CDR3 here is CAWSVSGGYEQYF. The CDR3 DNA reads as TGTGCCTGGAGTGTAAGTGGCGGCTACGAGCAGTACTTC.

The chain employs TRBV7-2 and TRBJ1-1; tentatively, D is TRBD1 (5 bases). Trimming left V 2 bases short and J 1 base short, with 17 bases between. The germline CDR1 and CDR2 sequences are SGHTA and FQGNSA. CDR3 length equals 17 residues. CDR3 loop: CASSLNMPGRGNTEAFF. The CDR3 coding sequence is TGTGCCAGCAGCTTAAATATGCCAGGGCGGGGGAACACTGAAGCTTTCTTT. The full variable domain, completed using reference TRBV7-2 and TRBJ1-1, is GAGVSQSPSNKVTEKGKDVELRCDPISGHTALYWYRQSLGQGLEFLIYFQGNSAPDKSGLPSDRFSAERTGGSVSTLTIQRTQQEDSAVYLCASSLNMPGRGNTEAFFGQGTRLTVV.

The V call is TRBV5-1, the J call TRBJ2-3; a possible D gene is TRBD1 (9 bases). Looked up from germline, CDR1 is SGHRS and CDR2 is YFSETQ. V lost 2 bases and J 4 bases, leaving 26 bases between the germline ends. This CDR3 has 19 residues. CDR3: CASSFRTGVGAGVSDTQYF. CDR3 sequence (DNA): TGCGCCAGCAGCTTCAGGACAGGGGTGGGAGCGGGGGTCTCAGATACGCAGTATTTT. The whole variable domain, remainder taken from reference TRBV5-1 and TRBJ2-3, is KAGVTQTPRYLIKTRGQQVTLSCSPISGHRSVSWYQQTPGQGLQFLFEYFSETQRNKGNFPGRFSGRQFSNSRSEMNVSTLELGDSALYLCASSFRTGVGAGVSDTQYFGPGTRLTVL.

This clone has only one observation. The V and J genes are TRBV11-2 and TRBJ1-1; no clear D gene. This CDR3 is 13 amino acids long. CDR1 is SGHAT and CDR2 is FQNNGV in the germline V gene. The V and J ends lost 2 bases and 2 bases respectively, with 6 bases between them. The CDR3 sequence: CASSLSPNTEAFF. The CDR3 DNA reads TGTGCCAGCAGCTTATCCCCTAACACTGAAGCTTTCTTT. The complete variable domain, with remaining parts taken from reference TRBV11-2 and TRBJ1-1, reads EAGVAQSPRYKIIEKRQSVAFWCNPISGHATLYWYQQILGQGPKLLIQFQNNGVVDDSQLPKDRFSAERLKGVDSTLKIQPAKLEDSAVYLCASSLSPNTEAFFGQGTRLTVV.

The chain employs TRBV6-5 and TRBJ1-4, with 7 nucleotides matching TRBD1. The CDR3 extends over 14 amino acids. The V gene end was trimmed by 6 bases and the J gene end by 8 bases; junction bases not matched to a gene: 9. Germline CDR1 and CDR2: MNHEY and SVGAGI. This chain's CDR3 is CASRYLGTAEKLFF. In DNA form, the CDR3 reads TGTGCCAGCAGGTACCTGGGGACAGCCGAAAAACTGTTTTTT.